One and the same sample provided the 27 T cell receptor beta chains below, sequenced in a study of cytomegalovirus exposure and HLA in healthy donors. The study ran its PCR with 60 Vbeta and 13 Jbeta primers. The table came from immunoSEQ multiplex PCR; TCRdb's copy has only in-frame clones and leaves some out. The sample lists approximately 93,000 clones; approximately 68% were seen once. Sequencing used PBMCs. The receptors were sampled from a boy aged 5 to 17 in good health and CMV-seropositive.

The chain joins TRBV9 to TRBJ1-1; no definite D call. From germline, CDR1 is SGDLS and CDR2 YYNGEE. This CDR3 contains 16 residues. Trimming took 0 bases from V and 5 from J, leaving 17 bases between them. The CDR3 DNA sequence: TGTGCCAGCAGCGTAGTCAGTGGCGGTCGAGGGACTGAAGCTTTCTTT. This sequence encodes CASSVVSGGRGTEAFF.

This clone was counted between two and nine times. The chain recombines TRBV2 with TRBJ1-2; a weak D match, TRBD1 (6 bases). The V end was cut by 6 bases, the J end by 2 bases, with 10 bases between. CDR3 length equals 13 residues. The germline V gene encodes CDR1 SNHLY and CDR2 FYNNEI. This CDR3 reads CASRTGSNYGYTF. The DNA for the CDR3 is TGTGCCAGCAGGACAGGATCCAACTATGGCTACACCTTC.

The chain couples TRBV19 to TRBJ1-5, with 8 nucleotides matching TRBD1. The CDR3 has 15 residues. V lost 5 bases to trimming and J lost 6 bases; unmatched junction nucleotides: 9. Per the germline V gene, CDR1 is LNHDA and CDR2 is SQIVND (reference sequence). CDR3 coding DNA: TGTGCCAGTAGTCGGCAGGGGGCGGTAAGTCAGCCCCAGCATTTT. Amino acid sequence: CASSRQGAVSQPQHF.

The chain has TRBV4-1 and TRBJ1-4; D is ambiguous. Germline lookup yields CDR1 MGHRA and CDR2 YSYEKL. CDR3 length: 14 residues. V gave up 4 bases and J gave up 8 bases, with 14 bases separating them. The CDR3 DNA reads as TGCGCCAGCAGCCGTCCGGGAGGAGGCGAAAAACTGTTTTTT. Encoded protein: CASSRPGGGEKLFF.

V gene TRBV13 combines with J gene TRBJ2-7; D might be TRBD2 (6 bases). Trimming took off 4 bases at V and 4 bases at J, with 14 bases between the two ends. Germline-derived CDR1 and CDR2 are PRHDT and FYEKMQ (reference sequence). There are 14 residues in the CDR3. The CDR3 bases are TGTGCCAGCAGCTCCCGGGACGGGGGTTACGAGCAGTACTTC. Encoded protein: CASSSRDGGYEQYF.

This clone was seen a few times. This sequence joins TRBV6-6 and TRBJ2-2, with D maybe TRBD1 (5 bases). The germline CDR1 and CDR2 sequences are MNHNY and SVGAGI (reference sequence). This CDR3 is 14 amino acids long. The ends were cut back, 8 bases at V and 0 bases at J, with 10 bases in the middle. The CDR3 DNA sequence: TGTGCCAGCCGGACACCATCGAACACCGGGGAGCTGTTTTTT. This sequence encodes CASRTPSNTGELFF.

This chain joins TRBV2 and TRBJ1-1; unclear D gene. CDR3 size: 14 residues. Deletions cut 4 bases from V and 0 bases from J, with 9 bases between. The germline V gene has CDR1 SNHLY and CDR2 FYNNEI. The CDR3: CASSAFYMNTEAFF. CDR3 in DNA: TGTGCCAGCAGTGCTTTTTATATGAACACTGAAGCTTTCTTT. The full variable domain, in which reference TRBV2 and TRBJ1-1 provide the parts outside the CDR3, is EPEVTQTPSHQVTQMGQEVILRCVPISNHLYFYWYRQILGQKVEFLVSFYNNEISEKSEIFDDQFSVERPDGSNFTLKIRSTKLEDSAMYFCASSAFYMNTEAFFGQGTRLTVV.

J is TRBJ2-4 and V is TRBV7-9; no definite D call. V was cut by 0 bases and J by 4 bases, with 10 bases left in between. The CDR3 contains 15 residues. CDR1 is SEHNR and CDR2 is FQNEAQ in the germline V gene (reference sequence). The CDR3 reads CASSLARNGKNIQYF. The CDR3 coding sequence is TGTGCCAGCAGCTTAGCGAGGAACGGAAAAAACATTCAGTACTTC.

V and J are TRBV5-1 and TRBJ2-1; maybe TRBD1 (5 bases). CDR3 size: 13 residues. Germline CDR1 and CDR2: SGHRS and YFSETQ. Deletions cut 1 base from V and 7 bases from J, with 9 bases between. The CDR3 reads CASSLTGPNEQFF. In DNA form, the CDR3 reads TGCGCCAGCAGCTTGACAGGACCGAATGAGCAGTTCTTC.

This sequence joins TRBV12-5 and TRBJ1-5; 9 nucleotides line up with TRBD1. V was clipped by 1 base and J by 7 bases; unmatched bases: 5. The germline V gene encodes CDR1 LGHNT and CDR2 FRNRAP. The CDR3 totals 15 residues. CDR3 nucleotide sequence: TGTGCTAGTGGTTTGGGGACAGGGGTTGGGCAGCCCCAGCATTTT. It translates to CASGLGTGVGQPQHF.

J is TRBJ1-1 and V is TRBV5-1, with a weak D call TRBD1 (5 bases). The CDR3 covers 14 residues. CDR1 SGHRS and CDR2 YFSETQ come from the germline V gene. Between the trimmed V and J ends, which lost 3 bases and 5 bases, there was a span of 14 bases. The CDR3 loop reads CASSSGVGGTEAFF. The CDR3 DNA follows: TGCGCCAGCAGCTCCGGTGTTGGGGGGACTGAAGCTTTCTTT.

This clone appeared a few times. The gene calls are TRBV5-6 and TRBJ2-7; D is uncertain. The CDR3 is made up of 13 amino acids. Germline V gene lookup returns CDR1 SGHDT and CDR2 YYEEEE. V was shortened by 5 bases and J by 1 base, with 10 bases between the two germline ends. The CDR3 bases are TGTGCCAGCAGTTCCGACACGTCCTACGAGCAGTACTTC. This translates into CASSSDTSYEQYF.

The chain carries TRBV2 and TRBJ2-7; TRBD1 might be the D (6 bases). The length of the CDR3 is 14 residues. The germline CDR1 and CDR2 sequences are SNHLY and FYNNEI. V was cut by 3 bases and J by 1 base, with 10 bases left in between. CDR3 sequence: CASSDTTGSYEQYF. The CDR3, as DNA: TGTGCCAGCAGTGACACAACAGGGTCCTACGAGCAGTACTTC.

The CDR3 is CASSLESPAPGYTF. The CDR3 region has the DNA TGTGCCAGCAGCTTAGAGAGCCCTGCCCCTGGCTACACCTTC. This chain links TRBV7-9 with TRBJ1-2; D is unclear. Germline-derived CDR1 and CDR2 are SEHNR and FQNEAQ (reference sequence). V lost 1 base and J 7 bases, leaving 13 bases between the germline ends. This CDR3 comprises 14 residues.

V usage is TRBV30 and J usage is TRBJ1-6; no reliable D call. Germline V CDR1 and CDR2: GTSNPN, SVGIG (reference sequence). V was cut by 3 bases and J by 7 bases, with 7 bases left in between. The CDR3 spans 12 residues. CDR3 sequence: CAWSLPNSPLHF. The CDR3 nucleotides are TGTGCCTGGAGCCTACCAAATTCACCCCTCCACTTT.

The V and J genes are TRBV4-3 and TRBJ1-3; 7 nucleotides align to TRBD1. The CDR3 consists of 18 residues. V trimming: 0 bases; J trimming: 1 base; junction bases outside the gene matches: 9. CDR1 and CDR2 (germline): LGHNA, YSLEER. CDR3 residues: CASSQDFLQGLSGNTIYF. CDR3 bases: TGCGCCAGCAGCCAAGATTTCTTACAGGGGTTGTCTGGAAACACCATATATTTT.

The chain combines TRBV6-5 with TRBJ2-2; no firm D call. The CDR3 sequence is 13 residues long. Trimming left V 5 bases short and J 5 bases short, with 9 bases between. Germline loops: CDR1 MNHEY, CDR2 SVGAGI. CDR3 sequence (DNA): TGTGCCAGCAGTCAACCAGGTACCGGGGAGCTGTTTTTT. Translated, it gives CASSQPGTGELFF.

J is TRBJ1-1 and V is TRBV9; D remains unclear. Germline values: CDR1 SGDLS, CDR2 YYNGEE. V lost 0 bases, J lost 5 bases, and 8 bases lay in between. The CDR3 loop spans 13 amino acids. CDR3 sequence reads: CASSVGGRTEAFF. Written as DNA, the CDR3 is TGTGCCAGCAGCGTAGGTGGCAGAACTGAAGCTTTCTTT.

This chain uses TRBV4-3 with TRBJ2-2; 12 bases are a match to TRBD1. V shed 0 bases, J shed 10 bases, and the junction held 6 bases outside the gene matches. The CDR3 extends over 16 amino acids. Looked up from germline, CDR1 is LGHNA and CDR2 is YSLEER. The CDR3 nucleotides read TGCGCCAGCAGCCAAGATTGGGGACAGGGGGCTGAGGAGCTGTTTTTT. This encodes CASSQDWGQGAEELFF.

The chain employs TRBV30 and TRBJ1-1; 7 bases are shared with TRBD1. Germline V lookup: CDR1 GTSNPN, CDR2 SVGIG (reference sequence). This CDR3 spans 13 amino acids. The V gene end was trimmed by 6 bases and the J gene end by 5 bases; junction bases not matched to a gene: 9. DNA of the CDR3: TGTGCCTGCCCGGGACAGTGGAAAACTGAAGCTTTCTTT. Translation gives CACPGQWKTEAFF.

This clone was seen a few times. The chain carries TRBV27 and TRBJ2-2, with 10 bases lining up with TRBD1. Germline trimming cut 6 bases from V and 5 bases from J; bases unmatched to any gene: 6. Germline V lookup: CDR1 MNHEY, CDR2 SMNVEV (reference sequence). The CDR3 is made up of 15 amino acids. CDR3 nucleotides: TGTGCCAGCAGCCTTATGGGACAGGGGACCGGGGAGCTGTTTTTT. It codes for CASSLMGQGTGELFF.

This clone showed up just a few times. This rearrangement joins TRBV6-6 to TRBJ2-5, with D tentatively TRBD1 (6 bases). In germline, CDR1 is MNHNY, CDR2 SVGAGI (reference sequence). Between the trimmed V and J ends, which lost 11 bases and 2 bases, there was a span of 15 bases. The CDR3 sequence is 13 residues long. CDR3 nucleotide sequence: TGTGCCGGCGGTAGGACAGCTCAAGAGACCCAGTACTTC. This codes for CAGGRTAQETQYF.

In this sample, this clone turned up a few times. CDR3 sequence reads: CATSRDRGREQYF. The CDR3 coding sequence is TGTGCCACCAGCCGGGACAGGGGTCGCGAGCAGTACTTC. J is TRBJ2-7 and V is TRBV15; 10 bases agree with TRBD1. In germline, CDR1 is LNHNV, CDR2 YYDKDF (reference sequence). The junction had 4 bases not matched to a gene; V was cut back by 5 bases and J by 6 bases. This CDR3 has 13 residues. The full variable domain, with the rest looked up from reference TRBV15 and TRBJ2-7, is DAMVIQNPRYQVTQFGKPVTLSCSQTLNHNVMYWYQQKSSQAPKLLFHYYDKDFNNEADTPDNFQSRRPNTSFCFLDIRSPGLGDTAMYLCATSRDRGREQYFGPGTRLTVT.

DNA of the CDR3: TGTGCCAGTAGTATGGCGGGGGCATACGAAAAACTGTTTTTT. It codes for CASSMAGAYEKLFF. J is TRBJ1-4 and V is TRBV19; D is possibly TRBD1 (6 bases). In germline, CDR1 is LNHDA, CDR2 SQIVND (reference sequence). The CDR3 is 14 amino acids. V lost 3 bases to trimming and J lost 8 bases, with 13 bases between them.

This clone was seen only a few times. This chain connects TRBV5-1 to TRBJ2-2; 7 nucleotides match TRBD1. Trimming removed 4 bases from V and 1 base from J; junction bases left unmatched: 7. Germline CDR1 is SGHRS and CDR2 is YFSETQ. The CDR3 loop spans 16 amino acids. The CDR3 DNA follows: TGCGCCAGCAGCAAGTCGAGGACAGGGAACACCGGGGAGCTGTTTTTT. Protein product: CASSKSRTGNTGELFF.

The rearrangement uses TRBV6-1 and TRBJ1-2; unclear D gene. Trimming shortened V by 6 bases and J by 1 base, and 12 bases separated the two germline ends. Germline lookup yields CDR1 MNHNS and CDR2 SASEGT. CDR3 size: 14 residues. In DNA, the CDR3 is TGTGCCAGCAGAAAAATATCCTATAACTATGGCTACACCTTC. This codes for CASRKISYNYGYTF.

The chain carries TRBV29-1 and TRBJ1-4; 8 bases align to TRBD1. Germline CDR1 and CDR2: SQVTM and ANQGSEA. V trimming: 4 bases; J trimming: 8 bases; junction bases outside the gene matches: 12. The CDR3 covers 15 residues. CDR3 in DNA: TGCAGCGTTGGTCAGGGGGCCCTTCCCCAAGAAAAACTGTTTTTT. Residues: CSVGQGALPQEKLFF. The full variable domain, rest sourced from reference TRBV29-1 and TRBJ1-4, is SAVISQKPSRDICQRGTSLTIQCQVDSQVTMMFWYRQQPGQSLTLIATANQGSEATYESGFVIDKFPISRPNLTFSTLTVSNMSPEDSSIYLCSVGQGALPQEKLFFGSGTQLSVL.